Each of the 6 T cell receptor beta chains below was sequenced from the same sample in a study of cytomegalovirus exposure and HLA in healthy donors. PCR amplification relied on 60 Vbeta primers (plus 13 Jbeta primers). Assay: immunoSEQ multiplex PCR; the TCRdb copy retains only in-frame clones and omits some. The table includes a few hundred thousand clones, 75% to 80% detected once. The sequenced sample consisted of PBMCs. These receptors originate from a man between 18 and 29 years old in good health and CMV-seronegative.

V is TRBV27 and J is TRBJ2-3; TRBD2 matches at 11 bases. This CDR3 is built from 18 residues. Germline CDR1 and CDR2: MNHEY and SMNVEV (reference sequence). V lost 4 bases to trimming and J lost 3 bases; unmatched junction nucleotides: 12. The CDR3 nucleotides are TGTGCCAGCAGTTCACTACCCGGGACTAGCGGATATACAGATACGCAGTATTTT. It is translated as CASSSLPGTSGYTDTQYF.

This clone was seen a single time. This chain joins TRBV28 and TRBJ2-1; no clear D gene. The CDR3 has 13 amino acids. CDR1 MDHEN and CDR2 SYDVKM come from the germline V gene. The V gene lost 6 bases and the J gene lost 1 base, with 7 bases spanning the gap. This CDR3 reads CASRAQSYNEQFF. The CDR3 nucleotides are TGTGCCAGCAGGGCTCAGTCCTACAATGAGCAGTTCTTC.

The V call is TRBV9, the J call TRBJ1-6; 9 nucleotides match TRBD1. CDR3 size: 15 residues. Per germline, CDR1 SGDLS and CDR2 YYNGEE. Trimming at V came to 4 bases and at J to 10 bases, leaving 9 bases not matched to a gene. The CDR3 is CASSPPGQGFSPLHF. The CDR3, as DNA: TGTGCCAGCAGCCCCCCGGGACAGGGTTTCTCACCCCTCCACTTT.

The chain has TRBV27 and TRBJ2-1, with D possibly matching TRBD2 (6 bases). Germline CDR1 is MNHEY and CDR2 is SMNVEV (reference sequence). With 1 base removed from V and 8 bases from J, the gap between germline ends came to 6 bases. The CDR3 totals 12 residues. The CDR3 DNA is TGTGCCAGCAGTTTATGGGGGGATGAGCAGTTCTTC. Translating it yields CASSLWGDEQFF.

V is TRBV25-1 and J is TRBJ1-1; tentative D call: TRBD1 (6 bases). This CDR3 is 15 amino acids long. CDR1 MGHDK and CDR2 SYGVNS come from the germline V gene. V was trimmed by 6 bases and J by 1 base, leaving 15 bases between them. The CDR3 loop reads CASRIRGGANTEAFF. The CDR3 coding sequence is TGTGCCAGCAGGATACGGGGGGGGGCGAACACTGAAGCTTTCTTT. The full variable domain, in which reference TRBV25-1 and TRBJ1-1 provide the parts outside the CDR3, is EADIYQTPRYLVIGTGKKITLECSQTMGHDKMYWYQQDPGMELHLIHYSYGVNSTEKGDLSSESTVSRIRTEHFPLTLESARPSHTSQYLCASRIRGGANTEAFFGQGTRLTVV.

V gene TRBV11-2 combines with J gene TRBJ2-7; the D gene is possibly TRBD2 (5 bases). Germline V gene lookup returns CDR1 SGHAT and CDR2 FQNNGV. V was cut by 1 base and J by 6 bases, with 13 bases left in between. The CDR3 covers 14 residues. The CDR3: CASSLGLSKGEQYF. The CDR3 coding sequence is TGTGCCAGCAGCTTAGGACTATCCAAGGGCGAGCAGTACTTC.